What follows are 7 T cell receptor beta chains derived from one specimen sequenced in a study of blood T cell repertoires in COVID-19. Here immunoSEQ multiplex PCR was the method, and the copy in TCRdb shows in-frame clones only, minus some. Here the sample spans 180,000 or so clones, 85% to 90% being singletons. The sequencing input was peripheral blood. Receptor source: a man aged 50 to 59 with acute or convalescent COVID-19.

The chain links TRBV18 to TRBJ2-1; 7 bases match TRBD1. The CDR3 is made up of 16 amino acids. With V trimmed by 2 bases and J by 0 bases, 4 bases remained unmatched. From germline, CDR1 is KGHSH and CDR2 LQKENI. The DNA of the CDR3 is TGTGCCAGCTCACCAATGACAGGGACCTCCTACAATGAGCAGTTCTTC. Protein sequence: CASSPMTGTSYNEQFF.

As concerns this clone: Sequence at one end of the junction differs from germline and may be a read error. The sample carries other DNA sequences with the same CDR3. This chain links TRBV30 with TRBJ2-5; possibly TRBD2 for D (5 bases). The CDR3 is 11 amino acids. Germline V gives CDR1 GTSNPN, CDR2 SVGIG (reference sequence). The CDR3 is CAWSSEETQYF. The CDR3 bases are TGTGCCTGGAGTTCGGAGGAGACCCAATACTTC.

The chain carries TRBV27 and TRBJ2-5; TRBD2 matches at 8 bases. The CDR3 has 15 amino acids. CDR1 is MNHEY, CDR2 SMNVEV, per germline (reference sequence). V was pared by 2 bases and J by 1 base, with 3 bases of the junction left unmatched. Written as DNA, the CDR3 is TGTGCCAGCAGTTTAAGGCGGGGGGTCCAAGAGACCCAGTACTTC. As protein: CASSLRRGVQETQYF.

The chain couples TRBV6-5 to TRBJ1-5; 7 positions agree with TRBD1. The CDR3 extends over 15 amino acids. Germline lookup yields CDR1 MNHEY and CDR2 SVGAGI. The trim removed 5 bases at V and 3 bases at J, leaving 7 bases unmatched. The CDR3 coding sequence is TGTGCCAGCAGTCCAAGGACAGGTGTCAATCAGCCCCAGCATTTT. Translation gives CASSPRTGVNQPQHF.

This chain uses TRBV12-3 or TRBV12-4 with TRBJ1-2; the match to TRBD1 covers 7 bases. CDR3 length equals 13 residues. J was trimmed by 3 bases and V by 4 bases; bases with no gene match: 2. CDR3 nucleotide sequence: TGTGCCAGCAGTTCAGACAGGGACTATGGCTACACCTTC. This encodes CASSSDRDYGYTF.

The rearrangement links TRBV3-1 (or the pseudogene TRBV3-2) to TRBJ2-7; 11 nucleotides line up with TRBD2. J was trimmed by 3 bases and V by 4 bases; bases with no gene match: 14. Germline assignment: CDR1 LGHDT and CDR2 YNNKEL (reference sequence). The CDR3 has 18 residues. DNA of the CDR3: TGTGCCAGCAGCCGGGGGACTAGCGGCCCTCGGGCAGGCTACGAGCAGTACTTC. This gives the protein CASSRGTSGPRAGYEQYF.

The chain uses TRBV21-1 and TRBJ2-7; the table's D call of TRBD2 was not tested on the DNA. TRBV21-1 is a known pseudogene. The CDR3 loop spans 16 amino acids. The CDR3 DNA reads as TGTGCCAGCAGCAAAGAGGGCGGGATAACGTCCCGCGAGCAGTACTTC. Protein: CASSKEGGITSREQYF.